A selection of T cell receptor beta chains follows, all from one sample in a study of blood T cell repertoires in COVID-19. Assay used: immunoSEQ multiplex PCR; TCRdb lists only in-frame clones, some missing. The sample shows 150,000 to 200,000 clones, around 79% of them seen only once. Sequencing was done on a sample of peripheral blood. Source of these receptors: a man aged 55-75 years with active or convalescent COVID-19. CDR3s include the opening cysteine and the closing phenylalanine or tryptophan. A row's size may be missing; if present it is once, few, many or a size class.

>TRBJ1-1|TRBV3-1/TRBV3-2|-
CASSRGQSNTEAFF
>TRBJ1-5|TRBV28|few
CASSLRGLGGTGNQPQHF
>TRBJ2-3|TRBV24-1|-
CATSDLTSSGSTDTQYF
>TRBJ1-1|TRBV27|-
CASSLFRGTEAFF
>TRBJ2-3|TRBV12-3/TRBV12-4|once
CASDGSTDTQYF
>TRBJ2-3|TRBV7-9|-
CASSYGTGVSDTQYF
>TRBJ2-3|TRBV7-2|-
CASSLAGGLAGDTQYF
>TRBJ1-1|TRBV28|-
CASMMGAREAFF
>TRBJ2-3|TRBV10-3|-
CAIIRGYSSTDTQYF
>TRBJ2-5|TRBV9|-
CASSLTSGRTGTQYF
>TRBJ2-3|TRBV3-1/TRBV3-2|-
CASSGGSTDTQYF
>TRBJ1-6|TRBV27|-
CASRFGTGNSPLHF
>TRBJ2-2|TRBV3-1/TRBV3-2|-
CASSQVGGSNTGELFF
>TRBJ2-3|TRBV5-1|-
CASSLQQDTQYF
>TRBJ2-7|TRBV5-6|-
CASSNAREQYF
>TRBJ2-1|TRBV21-1|-
CASSKNEQGETYNEQFF
>TRBJ2-7|TRBV29-1|-
CSVDGGSSYEQYF
>TRBJ2-7|TRBV18|once
CASSPGVSSYEQYF
>TRBJ2-3|TRBV14|-
CASSQRSGVTDTQYF
>TRBJ2-1|TRBV4-3|-
CASSQDRASYNEQFF
>TRBJ1-4|TRBV15|-
CATSRVREHEKLFF
>TRBJ2-2|TRBV24-1|few
CATSDLVGGDTGELFF
>TRBJ2-5|TRBV6-5|few
CASSPTPGGETQYF
>TRBJ1-1|TRBV27|-
CASSQYQGFTEAFF
>TRBJ2-7|TRBV5-4|-
CASSPWTGPAEQYF
>TRBJ1-4|TRBV30|-
CAWSVTQGNNEKLFF
>TRBJ2-5|TRBV2|-
CASSDNQETQYF
>TRBJ2-7|TRBV18|-
CASSPGQLSYEQYF
>TRBJ1-2|TRBV4-3|-
CASSRTGVGYTF
>TRBJ1-1|TRBV7-9|-
CASSPNPGQFNTEAFF
>TRBJ1-2|TRBV11-2|-
CASSLGGGSGYTF
>TRBJ2-3|TRBV5-1|-
CASSSGIRTDTQYF
>TRBJ2-7|TRBV6-5|-
CASRDPSKQQYF